This T cell receptor beta chain was recorded in a study of cytomegalovirus exposure and HLA in healthy donors. This CDR3 spans 13 amino acids. V lost 3 bases to trimming and J lost 6 bases, with 9 bases between them. Germline loops: CDR1 SGHTA, CDR2 FQGNSA. The study ran its PCR with 60 Vbeta and 13 Jbeta primers. The assay was immunoSEQ multiplex PCR, and TCRdb's table has in-frame clones only and misses some. The sample features roughly 200,000 clones, with around 1.1% in its top ten. Study-wide results and limits: Altogether, about 160 TCR beta chains were recorded as cytomegalovirus-associated.

On this clone: What it binds is not known.

This rearrangement joins TRBV7-2 to TRBJ1-5; D is uncertain. What was sequenced was PBMCs. This clonotype was obtained from a girl aged 2-9 years in good health and CMV-seropositive. CDR3 protein: CASSFGGVQPQHF. In DNA form, the CDR3 reads TGTGCCAGCAGCTTCGGCGGGGTTCAGCCCCAGCATTTT.